This T cell receptor (beta chain) emerged from a study of identical twins. Only a few counts were recorded for this clonotype. CDR1 and CDR2 (germline): SGHDT, YYEEEE. CDR3 size: 16 residues. Between the trimmed V and J ends, which lost 2 bases and 4 bases, there was a span of 19 bases. Using its own MiXCR run on the 5' RACE reads, TCRdb lists one record per CDR3 protein. The table shows around 250,000 distinct CDR3 sequences, with about 13% occurring only once. These records were also assigned to another study, of yellow fever vaccine responses in identical twins.

This receptor was taken from a woman aged 18-29 years in good health. The chain joins TRBV5-6 to TRBJ2-7; D may match TRBD1 or TRBD2 (5 bases each). The sample taken for sequencing was memory (CD45RO+) T cells sorted from blood. The CDR3 DNA follows: TGTGCCAGCAGCTTCTGGGGACGGAGCGCAACGTACGAGCAGTACTTC. This gives the protein CASSFWGRSATYEQYF.